The 9 T cell receptor beta chains below come from one sample, sequenced in a study of cytomegalovirus exposure and HLA in healthy donors. Primers included in the PCR were 60 Vbeta and 13 Jbeta primers. Produced via immunoSEQ multiplex PCR; TCRdb's table is partial and in-frame only. The table has around 100,000 clones, roughly 70% seen once. Sequenced input: PBMCs. These receptors were obtained from a man aged 40-49 years in good health and CMV-seropositive.

The chain recombines TRBV7-2 with TRBJ2-7; 10 nucleotides align to TRBD1. Germline CDR1 and CDR2: SGHTA and FQGNSA. This CDR3 has 15 residues. V trimming: 5 bases; J trimming: 5 bases; junction bases outside the gene matches: 9. DNA for the CDR3: TGTGCCAGCAGCCCACCGGGACAGGGGACCGACGAGCAGTACTTC. The encoded protein is CASSPPGQGTDEQYF.

CDR3 DNA: TGTGCCAGCAGTTACTTGGGCAGGGATAGTGAAGCTTTCTTT. Translating gives CASSYLGRDSEAFF. This chain connects TRBV6-6 to TRBJ1-1; D may be TRBD1 (5 bases). The length of the CDR3 is 14 residues. CDR1 and CDR2 from the germline V gene are MNHNY and SVGAGI (reference sequence). The V and J ends lost 1 base and 7 bases respectively, with 13 bases between them.

The genes are TRBV2 and TRBJ2-5, with 7 bases fitting TRBD2. V was clipped by 8 bases and J by 4 bases; unmatched bases: 10. The germline V gene has CDR1 SNHLY and CDR2 FYNNEI. The CDR3 extends over 14 amino acids. In DNA, the CDR3 is TGTGCCAGCTCGGGGGAGGGCGGGGGAGAGACCCAGTACTTC. Translating it yields CASSGEGGGETQYF.

This clone was seen a few times. V and J are TRBV10-1 and TRBJ2-1; TRBD1 is a possible D gene (6 bases). Germline V gene lookup returns CDR1 WNHNN and CDR2 SYGVQD (reference sequence). The ends were cut back, 3 bases at V and 9 bases at J, with 12 bases in the middle. The CDR3 has 13 residues. This chain's CDR3 is CASSEQGFGEQFF. In DNA form, the CDR3 reads TGCGCCAGCAGTGAACAGGGATTCGGTGAGCAGTTCTTC.

This clone was observed a handful of times. This rearrangement joins TRBV5-6 to TRBJ2-7; 7 bases are shared with TRBD1. Germline V gives CDR1 SGHDT, CDR2 YYEEEE. The CDR3 length is 13 residues. V lost 8 bases and J lost 0; bases outside the gene matches: 5. Written as DNA, the CDR3 is TGTGCCAGTCAGGACAGGAGCTCCTACGAGCAGTACTTC. This encodes CASQDRSSYEQYF.

V and J are TRBV4-3 and TRBJ1-5, with 7 nucleotides matching TRBD1. This CDR3 is built from 16 residues. Losses at the gene ends were 0 bases for V and 3 bases for J; bases not matched to a gene: 5. CDR1 LGHNA and CDR2 YSLEER come from the germline V gene. The CDR3 DNA sequence: TGCGCCAGCAGCCAAGATAGGGGACAGATCAATCAGCCCCAGCATTTT. It encodes CASSQDRGQINQPQHF.

The chain uses TRBV9 and TRBJ2-1, with 7 bases identical to TRBD2. The trim removed 4 bases at V and 10 bases at J, leaving 5 bases unmatched. The CDR3 extends over 12 amino acids. Germline CDR1 reads SGDLS; CDR2 reads YYNGEE. The CDR3 spells CASSSGGNEQFF. CDR3 nucleotides: TGTGCCAGCAGCTCCGGGGGGAACGAGCAGTTCTTC. Complete variable domain (other parts from reference TRBV9 and TRBJ2-1): DSGVTQTPKHLITATGQRVTLRCSPRSGDLSVYWYQQSLDQGLQFLIQYYNGEERAKGNILERFSAQQFPDLHSELNLSSLELGDSALYFCASSSGGNEQFFGPGTRLTVL.

CDR3 bases: TGCAGCGTGCCAGACAATATGGACTACAATGAGCAGTTCTTC. This gives the protein CSVPDNMDYNEQFF. This sequence joins TRBV29-1 and TRBJ2-1, with unresolved D. CDR3 length: 14 residues. Per the germline V gene, CDR1 is SQVTM and CDR2 is ANQGSEA. With 6 bases removed from V and 3 bases from J, the gap between germline ends came to 15 bases.

The rearrangement joins TRBV2 to TRBJ1-3, with unresolved D. The V gene's germline CDR1 is SNHLY and CDR2 FYNNEI. The CDR3 is made up of 13 amino acids. The V and J ends lost 6 bases and 0 bases respectively, with 6 bases between them. This CDR3 reads CASRRDSGNTIYF. CDR3 bases: TGTGCCAGCAGACGGGACTCTGGAAACACCATATATTTT.